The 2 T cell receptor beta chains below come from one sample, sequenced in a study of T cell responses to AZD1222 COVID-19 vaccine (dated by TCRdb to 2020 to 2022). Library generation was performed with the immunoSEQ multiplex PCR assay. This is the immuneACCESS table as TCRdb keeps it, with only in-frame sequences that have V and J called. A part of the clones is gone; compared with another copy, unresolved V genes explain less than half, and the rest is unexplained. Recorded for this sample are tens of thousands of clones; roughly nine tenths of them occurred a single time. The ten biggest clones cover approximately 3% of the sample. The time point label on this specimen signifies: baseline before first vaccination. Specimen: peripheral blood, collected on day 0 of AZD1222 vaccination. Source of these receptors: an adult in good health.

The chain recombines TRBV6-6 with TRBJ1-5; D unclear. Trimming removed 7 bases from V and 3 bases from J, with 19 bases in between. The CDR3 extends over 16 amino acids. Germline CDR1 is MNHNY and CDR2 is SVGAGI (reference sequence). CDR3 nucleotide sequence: TGTGCCAGCAAAAAAACGGAGGAAGGGTACAATCAGCCCCAGCATTTT. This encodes CASKKTEEGYNQPQHF.

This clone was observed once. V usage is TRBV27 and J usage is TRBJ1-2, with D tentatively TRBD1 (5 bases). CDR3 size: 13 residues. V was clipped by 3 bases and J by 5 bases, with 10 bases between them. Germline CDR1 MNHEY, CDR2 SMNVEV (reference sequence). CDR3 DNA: TGTGCCAGCAGTTTTTCCGCAGGGTATGGCTACACCTTC. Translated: CASSFSAGYGYTF.